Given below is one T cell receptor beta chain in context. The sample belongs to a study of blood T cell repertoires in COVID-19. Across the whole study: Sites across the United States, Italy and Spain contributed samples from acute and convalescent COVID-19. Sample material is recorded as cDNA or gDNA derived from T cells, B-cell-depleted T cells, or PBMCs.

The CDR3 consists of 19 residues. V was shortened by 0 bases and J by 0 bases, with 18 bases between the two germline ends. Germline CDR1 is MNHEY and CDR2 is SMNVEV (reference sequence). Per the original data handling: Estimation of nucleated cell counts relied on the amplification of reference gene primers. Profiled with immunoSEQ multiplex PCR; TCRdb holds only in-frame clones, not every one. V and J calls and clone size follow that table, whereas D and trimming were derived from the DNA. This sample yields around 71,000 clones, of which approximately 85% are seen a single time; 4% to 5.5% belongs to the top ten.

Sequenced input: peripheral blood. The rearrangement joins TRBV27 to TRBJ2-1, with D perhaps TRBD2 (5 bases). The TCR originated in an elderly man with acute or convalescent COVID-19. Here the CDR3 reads CASSLSPGSSPSSYNEQFF. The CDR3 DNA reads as TGTGCCAGCAGTTTATCCCCGGGGAGTAGCCCCAGCTCCTACAATGAGCAGTTCTTC.